This TCR beta chain emerged from a study of human T cells and chemical hapten exposure. CDR1 and CDR2 (germline): SGHRS, YFSETQ. This CDR3 region has 12 residues. The V end lost 7 bases, the J end lost 8 bases, and 12 bases lay between the germline ends. What the library attached to individual cDNA molecules were unique molecular identifiers. TCRdb re-called the reads through MiXCR, storing one row per CDR3 protein. The data contain about 120,000 distinct CDR3 sequences, more than 8.5% of them singletons. Unfractionated whole blood served as the source for total RNA extraction. The sample was whole blood. The chain employs TRBV5-1 and TRBJ1-4; unclear D gene. The TCR originated in a human donor in good health. Some clones in this sample may be carry-over from other donors' samples. CDR3 sequence reads: CASSEGPEKLFF. The CDR3 nucleotides are TGCGCCAGCTCAGAGGGTCCAGAAAAACTGTTTTTT.